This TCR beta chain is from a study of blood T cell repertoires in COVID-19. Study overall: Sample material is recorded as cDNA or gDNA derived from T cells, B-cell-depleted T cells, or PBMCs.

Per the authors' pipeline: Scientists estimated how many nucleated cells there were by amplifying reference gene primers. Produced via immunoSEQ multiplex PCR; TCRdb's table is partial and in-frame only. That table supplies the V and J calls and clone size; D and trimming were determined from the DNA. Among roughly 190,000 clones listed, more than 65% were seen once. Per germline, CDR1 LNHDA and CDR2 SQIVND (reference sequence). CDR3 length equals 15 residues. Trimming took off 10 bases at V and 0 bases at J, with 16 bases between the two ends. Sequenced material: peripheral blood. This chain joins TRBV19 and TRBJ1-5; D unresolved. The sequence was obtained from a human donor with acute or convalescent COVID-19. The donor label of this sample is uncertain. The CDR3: CATRQTRNSNQPQHF. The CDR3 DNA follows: TGTGCCACCCGACAAACTAGAAATAGCAATCAGCCCCAGCATTTT.